The rows below give T cell receptor beta chains drawn from one sample of a study of T cell clonotyping in hematopoietic cell transplantation. This table comes from immunoSEQ multiplex PCR, and its TCRdb copy is limited to in-frame clones, with some not included. The repertoire has tens of thousands of clones, around 94% of them found once; the top ten carry about 0.81%. The material sequenced was peripheral blood mononuclear cells. These receptors came from a woman aged 45-65 years in good health. Some clones in this sample may be carry-over from other donors' samples. Both conserved end residues are part of each CDR3. The D gene is left open where the match is weak. The listing skips clone size in some rows; elsewhere it reads once, few, many or a size class.

DNA: TGTGCCAGCAGTGATAACAGGAACCCGAACACCGGGGAGCTGTTTTTT; CDR3: CASSDNRNPNTGELFF; D: NA; V: TRBV6-1; size: NA; J: TRBJ2-2
DNA: TGTGCCAGCAGCCTCATAGTCGGTGGCGAGCAGTACTTC; CDR3: CASSLIVGGEQYF; D: NA; V: TRBV9; size: NA; J: TRBJ2-7
DNA: TGTGCCAGCAGTTTCGTTCCAGGCGACACTGAAGCTTTCTTT; CDR3: CASSFVPGDTEAFF; D: NA; V: TRBV28; size: once; J: TRBJ1-1
DNA: TGCGCCAGCAGCGACACAGGCGACTACGAGCAGTACTTC; CDR3: CASSDTGDYEQYF; D: NA; V: TRBV5-1; size: NA; J: TRBJ2-7
DNA: TGCGCCAGCAGCCGAGGGACAAGCTCCTACGAGCAGTACTTC; CDR3: CASSRGTSSYEQYF; D: NA; V: TRBV4-3; size: once; J: TRBJ2-7
DNA: TGTGCCAGCAGGCTCCGGGACAGCTTTAACACTGAAGCTTTCTTT; CDR3: CASRLRDSFNTEAFF; D: TRBD1; V: TRBV25-1; size: NA; J: TRBJ1-1
DNA: TGTGCCAGCAGCCTGAGTCAGGGATACGAGCAGTACTTC; CDR3: CASSLSQGYEQYF; D: NA; V: TRBV9; size: NA; J: TRBJ2-7
DNA: TGTGCCAGCAGTGCAGGAGGATATAGCAATCAGCCCCAGCATTTT; CDR3: CASSAGGYSNQPQHF; D: NA; V: TRBV2; size: NA; J: TRBJ1-5
DNA: TGTGCCAGCAGCCAAGATAGACGCGGGGGGGCAGAGACCCAGTACTTC; CDR3: CASSQDRRGGAETQYF; D: TRBD2; V: TRBV4-2; size: NA; J: TRBJ2-5
DNA: TGCGCCAGCAGCTTGGCCCAGGGGCGGGTTAACACTGAAGCTTTCTTT; CDR3: CASSLAQGRVNTEAFF; D: NA; V: TRBV5-1; size: NA; J: TRBJ1-1
DNA: TGTGCCAGCAGTCCGGGACAGGAGAATTCACCCCTCCACTTT; CDR3: CASSPGQENSPLHF; D: TRBD1; V: TRBV28; size: NA; J: TRBJ1-6
DNA: TGTGCCAGCAGTTTTTCGGATCGCGGCTACACCTTC; CDR3: CASSFSDRGYTF; D: NA; V: TRBV28; size: NA; J: TRBJ1-2
DNA: TGCGCCAGCAGCTTGGCCCCCTCCTACGAGCAGTACTTC; CDR3: CASSLAPSYEQYF; D: NA; V: TRBV5-1; size: NA; J: TRBJ2-7
DNA: TGTGCCAGCAGCTTAGTCCCGGGGCGAGAAGAGCAGTACTTC; CDR3: CASSLVPGREEQYF; D: NA; V: TRBV11-3; size: NA; J: TRBJ2-7
DNA: TGTGCCAGCACAAGGGGACTAGCGGGAGGTGCAGATACGCAGTATTTT; CDR3: CASTRGLAGGADTQYF; D: TRBD2; V: TRBV28; size: NA; J: TRBJ2-3
DNA: TGCGCCAGCAGCCAAGACAGGGGGTCAGATACGCAGTATTTT; CDR3: CASSQDRGSDTQYF; D: TRBD1; V: TRBV4-1; size: NA; J: TRBJ2-3
DNA: TGTGCCAGCAGCCGACCACTAGCGGGGGACACCGGGGAGCTGTTTTTT; CDR3: CASSRPLAGDTGELFF; D: TRBD2; V: TRBV7-9; size: NA; J: TRBJ2-2
DNA: TGTGCCAGCACCCCAACAGGGGCGAACACTGAAGCTTTCTTT; CDR3: CASTPTGANTEAFF; D: TRBD1; V: TRBV11-3; size: NA; J: TRBJ1-1
DNA: TGTGCCAGCAGTGAATTTGGTCAGGGAAATGGCTACACCTTC; CDR3: CASSEFGQGNGYTF; D: NA; V: TRBV6-1; size: NA; J: TRBJ1-2
DNA: TGTGCCAGCAGCTTAGGGGCAGGGGGCAATCAGCCCCAGCATTTT; CDR3: CASSLGAGGNQPQHF; D: NA; V: TRBV7-2; size: NA; J: TRBJ1-5
DNA: TGCGCCAGCAGCGCTACAGTAGGCTCTGGAAACACCATATATTTT; CDR3: CASSATVGSGNTIYF; D: NA; V: TRBV5-1; size: NA; J: TRBJ1-3
DNA: TGTGCCAGTAGTATCGGGACAGAAGCTAACTATGGCTACACCTTC; CDR3: CASSIGTEANYGYTF; D: TRBD1; V: TRBV19; size: NA; J: TRBJ1-2
DNA: TGCAGCGTTGAAGTGGGACAGGCGGTGACTGAAGCTTTCTTT; CDR3: CSVEVGQAVTEAFF; D: TRBD1; V: TRBV29-1; size: once; J: TRBJ1-1
DNA: TGTGCCAGCAGTTACTCGGCGGGGGGGGGTAATGAGCAGTTCTTC; CDR3: CASSYSAGGGNEQFF; D: TRBD2; V: TRBV6-5; size: NA; J: TRBJ2-1
DNA: TGTGCCAGCAGTGAAGGTGGAGAGTATGGCTACACCTTC; CDR3: CASSEGGEYGYTF; D: NA; V: TRBV6-1; size: NA; J: TRBJ1-2
DNA: TGTGCCAGCAGCGGACAGGTGAATTACGAGCAGTACTTC; CDR3: CASSGQVNYEQYF; D: TRBD1; V: TRBV7-9; size: NA; J: TRBJ2-7
DNA: TGTGCCAGCAATAACAGCGGCAGACCCCTCCACTTT; CDR3: CASNNSGRPLHF; D: NA; V: TRBV6-1; size: NA; J: TRBJ1-6
DNA: TGCGCCAGCAGCCCTAAGCCACAGGGCGGGGAGCTGTTTTTT; CDR3: CASSPKPQGGELFF; D: NA; V: TRBV4-3; size: NA; J: TRBJ2-2
DNA: TGTGCCAGCAGGCGGGACATAGGAAACACCATATATTTT; CDR3: CASRRDIGNTIYF; D: NA; V: TRBV2; size: NA; J: TRBJ1-3
DNA: TGCGCCAGCAGCTTAGTCTTCCAAGAGACCCAGTACTTC; CDR3: CASSLVFQETQYF; D: NA; V: TRBV5-1; size: NA; J: TRBJ2-5
DNA: TGCGCCAGCAGCCTGACTAACCAAGAGACCCAGTACTTC; CDR3: CASSLTNQETQYF; D: NA; V: TRBV5-1; size: NA; J: TRBJ2-5
DNA: TGCGCCAGCAGCCAAGATCGGGTTAGCTCCTACAATGAGCAGTTCTTC; CDR3: CASSQDRVSSYNEQFF; D: NA; V: TRBV4-3; size: NA; J: TRBJ2-1
DNA: TGTGCCAGCAGCGTCGACAGGGGCAATCAGCCCCAGCATTTT; CDR3: CASSVDRGNQPQHF; D: TRBD1; V: TRBV5-5; size: NA; J: TRBJ1-5
DNA: TGTGCCAGTAGTTTGCCGACAGGGGATAAGGACGAGCAGTACTTC; CDR3: CASSLPTGDKDEQYF; D: TRBD1; V: TRBV19; size: NA; J: TRBJ2-7
DNA: TGCGCCAGCAGCCAAGGGCTAGCGGGGGGGGGCTCCTACAATGAGCAGTTCTTC; CDR3: CASSQGLAGGGSYNEQFF; D: TRBD2; V: TRBV4-3; size: NA; J: TRBJ2-1
DNA: TGTGCCAGCAGCTTGACAGGGGGGAACACTGAAGCTTTCTTT; CDR3: CASSLTGGNTEAFF; D: TRBD1; V: TRBV5-4; size: NA; J: TRBJ1-1
DNA: TGTGCCAGCAGCCTGCGGGTTAACACCGGGGAGCTGTTTTTT; CDR3: CASSLRVNTGELFF; D: NA; V: TRBV6-4; size: NA; J: TRBJ2-2
DNA: TGTGCCTGGAGCGGGGAATCAAGGACCCAGTACTTC; CDR3: CAWSGESRTQYF; D: NA; V: TRBV30; size: NA; J: TRBJ2-5
DNA: TGTGCCTCGAACCGGGACAGGGCCGTAAATACGCAGTATTTT; CDR3: CASNRDRAVNTQYF; D: TRBD1; V: TRBV6-6; size: NA; J: TRBJ2-3
DNA: TGTGCCAGCAGTGCCGGACAGCCGAGCTCCTATAATTCACCCCTCCACTTT; CDR3: CASSAGQPSSYNSPLHF; D: NA; V: TRBV6-1; size: NA; J: TRBJ1-6
DNA: TGTGCCAGCAGATACCGGGACAGGTCTTCACCCCTCCACTTT; CDR3: CASRYRDRSSPLHF; D: TRBD1; V: TRBV27; size: NA; J: TRBJ1-6
DNA: TGTGCCAGCAGCGGGTGGGGTGAGCAGTTCTTC; CDR3: CASSGWGEQFF; D: NA; V: TRBV5-4; size: NA; J: TRBJ2-1
DNA: TGTGCCAGCAGTGTCGGAGGTTCCGGCTACACCTTC; CDR3: CASSVGGSGYTF; D: NA; V: TRBV2; size: NA; J: TRBJ1-2
DNA: TGTGCCAGCAGAGAGACACGGGGGGGGGAGACCCAGTACTTC; CDR3: CASRETRGGETQYF; D: TRBD2; V: TRBV2; size: NA; J: TRBJ2-5
DNA: TGCGCCAGCAGCACTGGACCAGCCAACAATGAGCAGTTCTTC; CDR3: CASSTGPANNEQFF; D: NA; V: TRBV5-1; size: NA; J: TRBJ2-1
DNA: TGTGCCAGTAGACAGGGTCTCGAGCAGTACTTC; CDR3: CASRQGLEQYF; D: TRBD1; V: TRBV6-5; size: NA; J: TRBJ2-7
DNA: TGTGCCAGCTCACAACGGGACAGAAGCGAGTATGGCTACACCTTC; CDR3: CASSQRDRSEYGYTF; D: TRBD1; V: TRBV18; size: NA; J: TRBJ1-2
DNA: TGTGCCAGCAGCCGCTTCGGGGCCCAAGAGGGTTTCGAGCAGTACTTC; CDR3: CASSRFGAQEGFEQYF; D: NA; V: TRBV28; size: few; J: TRBJ2-7
DNA: TGTGCCAGCACTGGGACACCTTTCTCTGGGGCCAACGTCCTGACTTTC; CDR3: CASTGTPFSGANVLTF; D: NA; V: TRBV6-6; size: NA; J: TRBJ2-6
DNA: TGTGCCAGCAGCTCAGGGCCGTTCACAGATACGCAGTATTTT; CDR3: CASSSGPFTDTQYF; D: NA; V: TRBV7-6; size: NA; J: TRBJ2-3
DNA: TGCAGCGTTGGGACAGGGGAAAGCTATGGCTACACCTTC; CDR3: CSVGTGESYGYTF; D: TRBD1; V: TRBV29-1; size: NA; J: TRBJ1-2
DNA: TGCGCCAGCAGCCCTAGAGGGCCAGGAGACAATGAAAAACTGTTTTTT; CDR3: CASSPRGPGDNEKLFF; D: NA; V: TRBV4-1; size: NA; J: TRBJ1-4
DNA: TGTGCCAGCAACCTAATAACAGGGTACCGCCGGTCACCCCTCCACTTT; CDR3: CASNLITGYRRSPLHF; D: NA; V: TRBV11-2; size: NA; J: TRBJ1-6
DNA: TGTGCCAGTAGTATAGGGCTCGACAGGGACGCTAACTATGGCTACACCTTC; CDR3: CASSIGLDRDANYGYTF; D: TRBD1; V: TRBV19; size: once; J: TRBJ1-2
DNA: TGTGCCAGCAGCCCGGGGGTCATCTATGGCTACACCTTC; CDR3: CASSPGVIYGYTF; D: NA; V: TRBV7-2; size: NA; J: TRBJ1-2
DNA: TGTGCCAGCAGCTTAGTCGGCCGGGGGGGCGATCAGCCCCAGCATTTT; CDR3: CASSLVGRGGDQPQHF; D: NA; V: TRBV7-2; size: once; J: TRBJ1-5
DNA: TGTGCCAGCAGCTTAGACTACTCAAATACGCAGTATTTT; CDR3: CASSLDYSNTQYF; D: NA; V: TRBV7-3; size: NA; J: TRBJ2-3
DNA: TGTGCCAGCAGCCCCGACTGGACATACCACACTGAAGCTTTCTTT; CDR3: CASSPDWTYHTEAFF; D: NA; V: TRBV14; size: NA; J: TRBJ1-1
DNA: TGTGCCAGCAGTTTAAGGGCAAGAGAATATGGCTACACCTTC; CDR3: CASSLRAREYGYTF; D: NA; V: TRBV27; size: NA; J: TRBJ1-2
DNA: TGTGCCAGCAGCCTCAGGGGACAAAACACTGAAGCTTTCTTT; CDR3: CASSLRGQNTEAFF; D: NA; V: TRBV9; size: NA; J: TRBJ1-1